The clone carrying this T cell receptor (beta chain) came up a few times. Here immunoSEQ multiplex PCR was the method, and the copy in TCRdb shows in-frame clones only, minus some. The sample lists 57,000 or so clones, around four fifths occurring once. The entry originates in a study of OX40 agonist ivuxolimab in advanced cancers. Study context: Ivuxolimab doses were 0.01, 0.1, 0.3, 1.5, 3 or 10 mg/kg every 2 weeks.

Germline V gene data show CDR1 as KGHSH and CDR2 as LQKENI. This CDR3 spans 13 amino acids. V lost 4 bases and J lost 11; bases outside the gene matches: 8. V is TRBV18 and J is TRBJ1-1, with 9 bases that match TRBD1. The starting material was CD4+ or CD8+ T cells sorted from blood, obtained in a trial of the OX40 agonist ivuxolimab. The clonotype was recovered from an adult with an advanced solid tumor such as melanoma, head and neck, liver or kidney cancer. The chain's CDR3 is CASSQDRGRDAFF. CDR3 in DNA: TGTGCCAGCTCACAAGACAGGGGGAGGGACGCTTTCTTT.